This T cell receptor beta chain was captured in a study of cytomegalovirus exposure and HLA in healthy donors. The CDR3 has 12 amino acids. CDR1 is SGHNT, CDR2 YENEEA, per germline. V was clipped by 7 bases and J by 6 bases, with 10 bases between them. The study ran its PCR with 60 Vbeta and 13 Jbeta primers. Libraries were prepared by immunoSEQ multiplex PCR; TCRdb keeps only in-frame clonotypes and omits some of them. The table records 90,000 to 130,000 clones, about four fifths of them present only once. The sequenced sample was PBMCs. The clonotype originates from a man in his thirties or forties in good health and CMV-seropositive. The gene calls are TRBV11-3 and TRBJ2-1, with D possibly being TRBD1 (6 bases). In DNA, the CDR3 is TGTGCCAGCACACAACAGGGCAATGAGCAGTTCTTC. Protein product: CASTQQGNEQFF.